The TCR beta chain described here comes from a study of shared clonotypes between healthy human individuals (dated by TCRdb to 2020 to 2021). Background for the entire study: The cohort comprised a couple of women and a few men aged 18 to 49 years. Blood TCR repertoires of five healthy adults were deeply sequenced to estimate repertoire size and the extent of clonotype sharing between individuals. Per donor, leukapheresis produced somewhere between about 0.9 and 9.5 billion PBMCs. Per donor, three plates each were used for CD4 naive and CD4 memory, two for CD8 naive, and one for CD8 memory. To increase sequencing depth and limit assay-specific biases, TCR repertoire library preparation and sequencing were carried out by different laboratories using diverse techniques. What the research found in general, with its limitations: Sampling was restricted to blood, and TCR repertoires in tissues likely differ from the TCR repertoires found in blood. Sharing across a handful of donors was observed for roughly 5% of naive CD4, 3.5% of naive CD8, 2% to 2.5% of memory CD4, and around 0.42% of memory CD8 clonotypes. Pairwise subsampling indicated that sequencing depth was expected to affect the degree of clonotype sharing among donors. The small number of donors limited the genetic and exposure-history diversity represented. Even with the large sequencing depth, rarefaction of the sorted-subset datasets indicated that sequencing was incomplete. Estimated clonotype richness was generally larger for naive than for memory subsets. Compared with non-shared clonotypes, clonotypes shared by all four sorted-subset donors had higher generation probabilities.

CD8 naive samples consisted of CD45RO-negative cells that were positively selected for CCR7, yielding a CD45RA+CCR7+ population without TemRA cells. The donors were healthy, HIV-negative adults who had no recently reported acute infections or vaccinations. All donors were Caucasian adults living in Nashville, Tennessee, USA. After blood collection by leukapheresis, PBMCs were isolated using Ficoll-Histopaque density gradient centrifugation and then cryopreserved in the vapor phase of liquid nitrogen. Analytical flow cytometry was used to check the purity and quantity of each magnetically sorted T cell population. Each sorted fraction had its genomic DNA isolated and then quantified by UV absorbance on a Nanodrop 2000c. Using the deep immunoSEQ assay, TCR CDR3 regions were amplified from genomic DNA by multiplex PCR. Extracted genomic DNA from each cell subset was spread evenly across all wells of several immunoSEQ 96-well plates, with each plate serving as a replicate. For sorted subsets, each replicate PCR was loaded with 150 to 250 ng genomic DNA, equivalent to some 27,000 T cell genomes. The purified libraries were quantified using a Qubit 3.0 fluorometer, sized with a Bioanalyzer 2100, and then quantified again using the KAPA Library Quantification kit. Every immunoSEQ 96-well plate was sequenced on a dedicated single-read 150-cycle Illumina NextSeq 550 flow cell. The authors' pipeline ran thus. Because the immunoSEQ output included only junctional sequences and no quality scores, the filtering could not be the same as the filtering used for full-length reads. Sequences were annotated with PyIR, a Python wrapper for IgBLAST v1.9, using IMGT germline references to assign V/J genes and CDR3. Reads with weak V/J assignments (E-value above 1e-6), missing CDR3, stop codons, out-of-frame junctions, or ambiguous translated residues were removed. V3J clonotypes were defined as sequences sharing the same inferred V gene, J gene, and CDR3 amino acid sequence. The percentage overlap between two repertoires was calculated by dividing the number of shared unique clonotypes by the size of the smaller repertoire. Richness of each repertoire was evaluated using RTK rarefaction, the Chao1 estimator, and Recon v2.1 estimates of unobserved clonotypes. Generation probabilities were computed with OLGA for all TCRbeta clonotypes obtained by the gDNA method from a handful of donors. TCRdb limited this immuneACCESS table to in-frame rearrangements with V and J called. A share of clones is missing; checked studies link under half to unresolved V genes, and the rest is unexplained. Clonal size and the V and J genes are those of that table, whereas D and trimming came from the DNA. This sample is represented by 450,000 to 700,000 clones; around 95% of them were singletons. The ten largest clones capture about 0.11% of the sample.

From its cysteine to its phenylalanine, the CDR3 spans 13 amino acids. The retained sequence is limited to the CDR3, 39 bases, with the frame set at the first base. CDR1 MDHEN and CDR2 SYDVKM are derived from the germline V gene. Relative to germline, V is 3 bases shorter and J is 2 bases shorter, with 8 bases between their ends. To note about this clone: Its specific antigen is unknown. Base qualities are not provided; no much larger clone lies one nucleotide away.

Recombination joined TRBV28 with TRBJ2-7; the D gene cannot be resolved reliably. The clonotype originates from a woman aged 30 to 39 in good health. Sequencing was performed on naive CD8+ T cells sorted from blood. The label giving this sample's cell subset or site can be read as: CD45RA+CCR7+. CDR3 sequence: CASSFGSAYEQYF. At the DNA level, the sequence is TGTGCCAGCAGTTTTGGGTCCGCCTACGAGCAGTACTTC.